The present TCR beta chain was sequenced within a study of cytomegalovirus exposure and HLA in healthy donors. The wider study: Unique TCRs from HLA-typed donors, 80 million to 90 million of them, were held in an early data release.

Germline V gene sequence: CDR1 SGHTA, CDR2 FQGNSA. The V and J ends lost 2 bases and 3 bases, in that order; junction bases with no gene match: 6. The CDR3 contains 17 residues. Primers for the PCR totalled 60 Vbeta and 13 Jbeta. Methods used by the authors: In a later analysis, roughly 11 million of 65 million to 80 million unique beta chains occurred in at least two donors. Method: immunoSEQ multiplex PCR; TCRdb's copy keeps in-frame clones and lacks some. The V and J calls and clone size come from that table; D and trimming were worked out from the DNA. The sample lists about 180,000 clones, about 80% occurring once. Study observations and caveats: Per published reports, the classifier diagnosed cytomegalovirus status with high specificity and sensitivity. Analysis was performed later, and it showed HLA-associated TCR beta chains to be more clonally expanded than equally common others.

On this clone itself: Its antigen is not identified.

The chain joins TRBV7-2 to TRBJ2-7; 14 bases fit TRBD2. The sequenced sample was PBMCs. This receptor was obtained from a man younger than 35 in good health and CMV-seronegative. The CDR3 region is CASSLMGLAGAHYEQYF. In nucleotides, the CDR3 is TGTGCCAGCAGCTTAATGGGACTAGCGGGGGCCCACTACGAGCAGTACTTC.